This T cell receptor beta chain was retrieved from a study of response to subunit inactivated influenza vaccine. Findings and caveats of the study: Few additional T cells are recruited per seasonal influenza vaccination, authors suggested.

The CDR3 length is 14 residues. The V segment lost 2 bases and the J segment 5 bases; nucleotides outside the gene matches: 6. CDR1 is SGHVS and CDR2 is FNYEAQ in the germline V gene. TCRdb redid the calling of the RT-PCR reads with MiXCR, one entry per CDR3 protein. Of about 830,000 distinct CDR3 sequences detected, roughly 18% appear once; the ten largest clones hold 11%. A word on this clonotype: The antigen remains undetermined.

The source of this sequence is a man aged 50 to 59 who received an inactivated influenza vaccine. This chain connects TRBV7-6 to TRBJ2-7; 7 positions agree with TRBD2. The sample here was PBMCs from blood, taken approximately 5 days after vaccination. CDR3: CASSLRGAGDEQYF. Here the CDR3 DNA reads TGTGCCAGCAGCTTACGCGGGGCGGGGGACGAGCAGTACTTC.